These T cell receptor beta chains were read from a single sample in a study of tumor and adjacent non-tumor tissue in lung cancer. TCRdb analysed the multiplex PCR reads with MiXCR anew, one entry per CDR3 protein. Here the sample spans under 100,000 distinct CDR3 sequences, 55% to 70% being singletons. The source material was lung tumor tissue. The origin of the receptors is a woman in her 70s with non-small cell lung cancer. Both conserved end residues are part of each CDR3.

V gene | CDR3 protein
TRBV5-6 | CASSLVVSYNDQFF
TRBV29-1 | CNVPPGAGETQYF
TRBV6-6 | CASSVTLGVGGDQPQHF
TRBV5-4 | CASRDARGRAEAFF
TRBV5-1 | CASSLASLYNEQFF
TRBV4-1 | CASSPTAGGYNEQFF
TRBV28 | CASDRTGTSHEQYF
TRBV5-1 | CASSLDQRELNEQYF
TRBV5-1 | CASSLGGETNEKLFF
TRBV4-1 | CASSQDPGTSGTTYSEQFF
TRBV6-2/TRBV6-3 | CTCWGDRRRISSGANVLTF
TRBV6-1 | CASSEKRESSEFF
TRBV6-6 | CASRGLAGVYNEQFF
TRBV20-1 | CSAGASGRVEQFF
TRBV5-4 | CASNQGTGYTGEQFF
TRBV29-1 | CTAKIEGLNEQFF
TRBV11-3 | CASCLRSGGTYEQCF
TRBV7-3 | CTSSLDNTDTQYF
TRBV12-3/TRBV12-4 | CASSLQGAENIQYF
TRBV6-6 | CASRDRTGSDGETQYF
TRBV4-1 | CASTREITGLGQETQYF
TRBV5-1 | CASSLGPEEETHYF
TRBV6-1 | CASKDGGSKGYIEQFF
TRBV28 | CANSLKGDAGATSPLHF
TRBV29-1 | CSATTANNYDYTF
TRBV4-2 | CPSSQDLSGTSSYEQYF
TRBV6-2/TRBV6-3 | CASSYRGGLNEQFF
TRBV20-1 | CSAKGRVLKSSYEQYF
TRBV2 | CASQREGAETQYF
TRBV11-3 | CASSWGGSGQPFF
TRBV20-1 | CSAELAALRYEQFF
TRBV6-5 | CASSYYHRPPKNIQYF
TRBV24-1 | CATGDTGQDQPQHF
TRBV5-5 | CSSSRAPSGTTGETQYF
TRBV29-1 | CSVTRAYNEHFF
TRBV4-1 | CASSQGIGANEQPQHF
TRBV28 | CASSLYDGSAPGLAEQFF
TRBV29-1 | CSDDLGEGLYEQYF
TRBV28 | CASSTQDRQYF
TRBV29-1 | CSVGEGLDSHLHF
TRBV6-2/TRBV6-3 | CASSYPHNEQFF
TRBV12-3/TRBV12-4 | CASSQGLAAYDQYF
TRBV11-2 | CASSWTGSGYNEQFF
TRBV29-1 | CSLGREFTDTQHF
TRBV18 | CASSPDHGNTEALF
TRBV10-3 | CAISDGGRSSHNEQFF
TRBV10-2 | CTSRISGLGTDTQYF
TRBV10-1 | CASSPETGGYEQYF
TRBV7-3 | CASSYSGELFF
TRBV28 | CASSSAGTGIDGELFF
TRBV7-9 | CASSPSASGKYGYTF
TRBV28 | CASSADPHYGELFF
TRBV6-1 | CASSLSADSNQPQHF